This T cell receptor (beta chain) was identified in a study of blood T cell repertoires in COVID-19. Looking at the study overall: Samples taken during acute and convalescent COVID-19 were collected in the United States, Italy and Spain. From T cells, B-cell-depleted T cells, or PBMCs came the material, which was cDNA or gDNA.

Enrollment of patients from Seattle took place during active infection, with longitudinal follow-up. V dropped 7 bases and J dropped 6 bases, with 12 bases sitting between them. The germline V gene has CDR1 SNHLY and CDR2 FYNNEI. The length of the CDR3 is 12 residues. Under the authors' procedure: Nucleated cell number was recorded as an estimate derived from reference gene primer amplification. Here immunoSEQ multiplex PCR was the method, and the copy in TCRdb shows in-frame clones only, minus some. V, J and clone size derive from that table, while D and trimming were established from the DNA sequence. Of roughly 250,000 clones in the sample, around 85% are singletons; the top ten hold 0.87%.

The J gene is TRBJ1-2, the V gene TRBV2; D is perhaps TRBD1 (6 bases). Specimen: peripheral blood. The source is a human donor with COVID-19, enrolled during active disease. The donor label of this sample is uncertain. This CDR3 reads CASIRTEHGYTF. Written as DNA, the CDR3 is TGTGCCAGCATACGGACAGAACATGGCTACACCTTC. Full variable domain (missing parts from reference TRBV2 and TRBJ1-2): EPEVTQTPSHQVTQMGQEVILRCVPISNHLYFYWYRQILGQKVEFLVSFYNNEISEKSEIFDDQFSVERPDGSNFTLKIRSTKLEDSAMYFCASIRTEHGYTFGSGTRLTVV.